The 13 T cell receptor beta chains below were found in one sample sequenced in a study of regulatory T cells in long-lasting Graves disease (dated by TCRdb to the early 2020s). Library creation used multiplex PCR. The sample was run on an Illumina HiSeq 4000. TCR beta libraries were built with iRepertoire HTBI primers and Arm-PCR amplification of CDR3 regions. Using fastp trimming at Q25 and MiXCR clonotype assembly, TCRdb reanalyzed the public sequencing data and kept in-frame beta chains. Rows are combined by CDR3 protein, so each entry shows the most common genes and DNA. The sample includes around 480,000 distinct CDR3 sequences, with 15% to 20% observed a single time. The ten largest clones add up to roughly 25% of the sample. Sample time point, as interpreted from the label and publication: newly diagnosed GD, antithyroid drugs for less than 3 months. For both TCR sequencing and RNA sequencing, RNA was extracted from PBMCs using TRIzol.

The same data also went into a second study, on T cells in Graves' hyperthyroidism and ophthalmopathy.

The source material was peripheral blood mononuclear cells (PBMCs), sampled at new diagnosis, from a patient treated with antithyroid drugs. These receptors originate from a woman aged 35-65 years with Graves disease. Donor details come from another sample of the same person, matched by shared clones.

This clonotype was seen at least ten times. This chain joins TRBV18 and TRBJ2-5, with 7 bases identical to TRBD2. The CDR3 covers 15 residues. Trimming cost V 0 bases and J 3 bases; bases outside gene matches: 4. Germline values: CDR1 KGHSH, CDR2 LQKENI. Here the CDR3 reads CASSPPISGEETQYF. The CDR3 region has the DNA TGTGCCAGCTCACCACCGATCAGCGGGGAAGAGACCCAGTACTTC.

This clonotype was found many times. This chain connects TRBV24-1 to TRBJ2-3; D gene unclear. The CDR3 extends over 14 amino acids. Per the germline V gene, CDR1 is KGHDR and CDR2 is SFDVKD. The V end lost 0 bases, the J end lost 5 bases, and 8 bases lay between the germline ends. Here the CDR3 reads CATSDLMGLDTQYF. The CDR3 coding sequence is TGTGCCACCAGTGATTTGATGGGATTAGATACGCAGTATTTT.

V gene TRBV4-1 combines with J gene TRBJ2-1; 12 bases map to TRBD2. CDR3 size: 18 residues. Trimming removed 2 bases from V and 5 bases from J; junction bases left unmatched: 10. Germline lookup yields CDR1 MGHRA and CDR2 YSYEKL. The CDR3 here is CASSQILILAGGHNEQFF. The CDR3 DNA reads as TGCGCCAGCAGCCAAATCCTCATACTAGCGGGGGGTCACAATGAGCAGTTCTTC.

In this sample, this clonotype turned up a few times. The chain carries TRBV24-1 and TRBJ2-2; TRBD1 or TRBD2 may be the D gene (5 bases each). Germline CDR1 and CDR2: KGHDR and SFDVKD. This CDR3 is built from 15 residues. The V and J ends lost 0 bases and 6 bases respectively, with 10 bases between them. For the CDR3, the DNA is TGTGCCACCAGTGATTTGGGGGGTGCAGCCGGGGAGCTGTTTTTT. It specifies CATSDLGGAAGELFF.

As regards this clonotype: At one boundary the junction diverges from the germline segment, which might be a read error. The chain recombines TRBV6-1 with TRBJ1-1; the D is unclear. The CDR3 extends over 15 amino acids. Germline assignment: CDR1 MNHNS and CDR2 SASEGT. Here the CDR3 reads CTSSGLPGRRTEAFF. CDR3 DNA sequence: TGTACCAGCAGTGGACTGCCGGGGAGGCGCACTGAAGCTTTCTTT.

CDR3 protein: CASSLVGAGANYGYTF. CDR3 DNA sequence: TGTGCCAGCAGTTTAGTAGGGGCAGGGGCTAACTATGGCTACACCTTC. The genes are TRBV27 and TRBJ1-2; maybe TRBD1 (6 bases). V lost 2 bases and J 0 bases, leaving 13 bases between the germline ends. The CDR3 is 16 residues long. The germline gives CDR1 MNHEY, CDR2 SMNVEV (reference sequence).

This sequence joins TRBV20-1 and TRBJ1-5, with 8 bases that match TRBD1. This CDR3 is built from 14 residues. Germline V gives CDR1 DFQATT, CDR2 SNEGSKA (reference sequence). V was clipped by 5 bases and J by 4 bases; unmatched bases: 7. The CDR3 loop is CSASRTGMNQPQHF. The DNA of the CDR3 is TGCAGTGCTTCCCGGACAGGGATGAATCAGCCCCAGCATTTT.

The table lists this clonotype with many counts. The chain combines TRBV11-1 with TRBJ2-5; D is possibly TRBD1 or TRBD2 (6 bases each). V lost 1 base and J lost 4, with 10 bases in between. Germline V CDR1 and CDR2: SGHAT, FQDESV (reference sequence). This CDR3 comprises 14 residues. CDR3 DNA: TGTGCCAGCAGCTTAGGCAGGGGAGGAGAGACCCAGTACTTC. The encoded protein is CASSLGRGGETQYF.

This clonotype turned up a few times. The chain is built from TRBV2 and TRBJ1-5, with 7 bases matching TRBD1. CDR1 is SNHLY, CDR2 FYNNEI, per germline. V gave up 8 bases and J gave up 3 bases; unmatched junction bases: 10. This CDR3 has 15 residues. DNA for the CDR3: TGTGCCAGCGGGGGGGGACAGCTAATCAATCAGCCCCAGCATTTT. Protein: CASGGGQLINQPQHF.

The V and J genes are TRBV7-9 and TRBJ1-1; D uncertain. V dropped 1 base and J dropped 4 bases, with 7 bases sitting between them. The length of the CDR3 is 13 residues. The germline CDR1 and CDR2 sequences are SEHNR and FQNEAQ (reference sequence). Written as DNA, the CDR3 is TGTGCCAGCAGCTTAGATCAGCTCACTGAAGCTTTCTTT. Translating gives CASSLDQLTEAFF.

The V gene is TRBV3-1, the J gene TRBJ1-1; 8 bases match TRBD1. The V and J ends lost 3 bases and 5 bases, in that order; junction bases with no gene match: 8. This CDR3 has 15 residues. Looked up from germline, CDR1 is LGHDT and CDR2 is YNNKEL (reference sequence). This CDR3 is CASSHRGQAGTEAFF. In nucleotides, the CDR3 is TGTGCCAGCAGCCACCGGGGACAGGCGGGGACTGAAGCTTTCTTT.

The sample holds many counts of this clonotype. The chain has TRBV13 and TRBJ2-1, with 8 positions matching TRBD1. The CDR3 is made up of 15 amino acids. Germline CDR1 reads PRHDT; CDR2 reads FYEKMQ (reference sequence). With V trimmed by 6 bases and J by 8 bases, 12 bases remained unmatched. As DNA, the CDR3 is TGTGCCAGCAGACTAGCAGGGGGCCTCGCCCATGAGCAGTTCTTC. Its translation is CASRLAGGLAHEQFF.

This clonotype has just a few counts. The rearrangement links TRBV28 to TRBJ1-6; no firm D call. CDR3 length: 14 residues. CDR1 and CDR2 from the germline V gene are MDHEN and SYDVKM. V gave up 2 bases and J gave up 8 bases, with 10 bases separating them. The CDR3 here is CASSLAGFYSPLHF. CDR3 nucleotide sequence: TGTGCCAGCAGTTTAGCCGGGTTTTATTCACCCCTCCACTTT.